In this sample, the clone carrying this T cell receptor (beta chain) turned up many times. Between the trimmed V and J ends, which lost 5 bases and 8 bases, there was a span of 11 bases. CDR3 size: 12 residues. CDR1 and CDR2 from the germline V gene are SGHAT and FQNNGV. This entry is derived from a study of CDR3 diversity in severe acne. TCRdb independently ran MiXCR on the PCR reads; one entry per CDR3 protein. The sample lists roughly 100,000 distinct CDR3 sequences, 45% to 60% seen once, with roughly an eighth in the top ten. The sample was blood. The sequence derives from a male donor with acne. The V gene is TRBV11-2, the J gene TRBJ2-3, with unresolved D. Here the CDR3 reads CASSLDVVTQYF. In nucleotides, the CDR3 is TGTGCCAGCAGCCTCGACGTGGTTACGCAGTATTTT.